This is a list of T cell receptor beta chains from one sample in a study of response to subunit inactivated influenza vaccine. TCRdb re-analysed the RT-PCR reads in MiXCR, keeping a single row per CDR3 protein. The sample consists of about 540,000 distinct CDR3 sequences, roughly a quarter of them appearing once. These data also formed part of another study, on T cells expressing NK-cell markers.

Sequencing was performed on CD4+ T cells sorted from PBMCs, taken 11 to 12 days after vaccination. The origin of the receptors is a man aged 45-60 years who received an inactivated influenza vaccine. CDR3s include the opening cysteine and the closing phenylalanine or tryptophan. A D gene is named only where the DNA matches it firmly. Clone size is given for some rows only: seen once, a few or many times, or a class if the clone is expanded.

j_gene: TRBJ2-5; abundance: .; v_gene: TRBV2; d_gene: TRBD1; CDR3nt: TGTGCCAGCAGTGAGGAAAGGACAGGGGGAGAGACCCAGTACTTC; CDR3aa: CASSEERTGGETQYF
j_gene: TRBJ2-1; abundance: many; v_gene: TRBV12-3/TRBV12-4; d_gene: TRBD1; CDR3nt: TGTGCCAGCAGTGCCAGGACAGGACGCTCCTACAATGAGCAGTTCTTC; CDR3aa: CASSARTGRSYNEQFF
j_gene: TRBJ1-6; abundance: .; v_gene: TRBV4-1; d_gene: .; CDR3nt: TGCACCAGCAGCCAAGGTCGGGATTCACCCCTCCACTTT; CDR3aa: CTSSQGRDSPLHF
j_gene: TRBJ2-3; abundance: few; v_gene: TRBV7-2; d_gene: .; CDR3nt: TGTGCCAGCAGCTTAGTTTGGGGAGATACGCAGTATTTT; CDR3aa: CASSLVWGDTQYF
j_gene: TRBJ2-5; abundance: .; v_gene: TRBV5-8; d_gene: .; CDR3nt: TGTGCCAGCGGTGGAAGGTTGGGGCCCCAAGAGACCCAGTACTTC; CDR3aa: CASGGRLGPQETQYF
j_gene: TRBJ2-3; abundance: many; v_gene: TRBV12-3/TRBV12-4; d_gene: TRBD2; CDR3nt: TGTGCCAGCAGTTTGGGTCTAGCGGGTCAGGATACGCAGTATTTT; CDR3aa: CASSLGLAGQDTQYF
j_gene: TRBJ1-1; abundance: .; v_gene: TRBV20-1; d_gene: TRBD1; CDR3nt: TGCAGTGCTAGCCTGGACAGGGTTGCTTTCTTT; CDR3aa: CSASLDRVAFF
j_gene: TRBJ2-2; abundance: .; v_gene: TRBV20-1; d_gene: .; CDR3nt: TGCAGTGCTAGAGATTTGAACACCGGGGAGCTGTTTTTT; CDR3aa: CSARDLNTGELFF
j_gene: TRBJ2-7; abundance: .; v_gene: TRBV7-9; d_gene: TRBD1; CDR3nt: TGTGCCAGCAGCTTCGACGGGACAGGTATCTACGAGCAGTACTTC; CDR3aa: CASSFDGTGIYEQYF
j_gene: TRBJ1-2; abundance: .; v_gene: TRBV6-2/TRBV6-3; d_gene: .; CDR3nt: TGTGCCAGCAGTTCCGGGGGACGGGACGGATCCTATGGCTACACCTTC; CDR3aa: CASSSGGRDGSYGYTF
j_gene: TRBJ1-2; abundance: .; v_gene: TRBV28; d_gene: TRBD1; CDR3nt: TGTGCCGGCGGGACAGGGTATAACTATGGCTACACCTTC; CDR3aa: CAGGTGYNYGYTF
j_gene: TRBJ1-2; abundance: few; v_gene: TRBV12-3/TRBV12-4; d_gene: .; CDR3nt: TGTGCCAGCGGCCTGGGACTGCTCTATGGCTACACCTTC; CDR3aa: CASGLGLLYGYTF